This T cell receptor beta chain stems from a study of blood T cell repertoires in COVID-19. The authors' processing: Reference gene primer amplification gave nucleated cell count estimates. The method was immunoSEQ multiplex PCR; TCRdb's version includes in-frame clones alone and lacks a portion of them. From that table come the V and J calls and clone size; the DNA was used to work out D and trimming. The table shows about 36,000 clones, with over 75% occurring only once. CDR3 length: 14 residues. Germline-derived CDR1 and CDR2 are SGHDN and FVKESK. Trimming pared 5 bases from V and 2 bases from J, leaving 13 bases between.

J is TRBJ2-7 and V is TRBV14, with a possible D match to TRBD1 (6 bases). The sequence was collected from a human donor in a cohort sampled during active or convalescent COVID-19. The donor label of this sample is uncertain. Sequencing input: peripheral blood. The CDR3 region is CASSFGQTTYEQYF. CDR3 bases: TGTGCCAGCAGCTTTGGACAGACAACCTACGAGCAGTACTTC.